This T cell receptor (beta chain) was recovered during a study of response to subunit inactivated influenza vaccine. Overall study results and limits: After each seasonal influenza vaccination, few new T cells are recruited, the authors suggested.

Looked up from germline, CDR1 is PRHDT and CDR2 is FYEKMQ (reference sequence). V was cut by 5 bases and J by 0 bases, with 12 bases left in between. The CDR3 totals 15 residues. Using its own MiXCR run on the RT-PCR reads, TCRdb lists one record per CDR3 protein. The sample includes under 550,000 distinct CDR3 sequences, approximately 7.8% seen only once; the top ten take roughly 13%. The sample holds a few counts of this clonotype. As yet, its antigen is unknown. The material was PBMCs from blood, obtained less than 30 months after vaccination. The chain joins TRBV13 to TRBJ2-3; tentatively, D is TRBD1 (5 bases). This receptor was identified in a man aged 45 to 70 who received an inactivated influenza vaccine. CDR3 in amino acids: CASSLPGSSTDTQYF. CDR3 nucleotide sequence: TGTGCCAGCAGCCTCCCAGGGTCTAGCACAGATACGCAGTATTTT.